This record concerns one T cell receptor (beta chain) sequence. The sample is drawn from a study of blood T cells in healthy people across ages. Primers used in a second PCR of about 7 to 12 cycles were a sample-barcoded 5' primer and a J-beta primer mix. The authors tagged each cDNA molecule using a template-switch adaptor with 12 random nucleotides. Using its own MiXCR run on the 5' RACE reads, TCRdb lists one record per CDR3 protein. The data contain roughly 720,000 distinct CDR3 sequences, 40% to 65% of them singletons. CDR1 is SGHRS and CDR2 is YFSETQ in the germline V gene. Unmatched junction bases numbered 6, after V lost 4 bases and J lost 2 bases. This CDR3 contains 16 residues.

The receptor comes from a man older than 75 in good health. The sequencing sample was made of blood. The chain uses TRBV5-1 and TRBJ2-5, with 12 bases matching TRBD2. This chain's CDR3 is CASSRPGLAGQETQYF. In nucleotides, the CDR3 is TGCGCCAGCAGCCGACCTGGACTAGCGGGACAAGAGACCCAGTACTTC.